The sequence of this T cell receptor (beta chain) was determined in a study of neurological immune-mediated disorders. 5'RACE generated cDNA with 10-nucleotide random UMIs. TCRdb analysed the 5' RACE reads with MiXCR anew, one entry per CDR3 protein. Here the sample spans tens of thousands of distinct CDR3 sequences, around 2.3% being singletons. Germline CDR1 and CDR2: DFQATT and SNEGSKA (reference sequence). CDR3 length: 16 amino acids. Trimming removed 6 bases at V and 4 bases at J, with 19 bases between. Study-level findings and limits: Phylogenetic grouping put 18 of 34 multiple sclerosis patients' repertoires into one related-CDR3 cluster, a possible signature. The study found no CDR3 amino acid sequences shared by expanded clones across subjects, suggesting private repertoires in all groups.

This clonotype was seen ten or more times. The antigen is not known. Sequencing was done on a sample of PBMCs. The chain carries TRBV20-1 and TRBJ1-6, with D possibly matching TRBD1 (6 bases). The receptor's source is a man aged 50 to 60 with multiple sclerosis. CDR3 DNA sequence: TGCAGTGCCAGCCAGAGGGGGTTAGGGTATAATTCACCCCTCCACTTT. It is translated as CSASQRGLGYNSPLHF.